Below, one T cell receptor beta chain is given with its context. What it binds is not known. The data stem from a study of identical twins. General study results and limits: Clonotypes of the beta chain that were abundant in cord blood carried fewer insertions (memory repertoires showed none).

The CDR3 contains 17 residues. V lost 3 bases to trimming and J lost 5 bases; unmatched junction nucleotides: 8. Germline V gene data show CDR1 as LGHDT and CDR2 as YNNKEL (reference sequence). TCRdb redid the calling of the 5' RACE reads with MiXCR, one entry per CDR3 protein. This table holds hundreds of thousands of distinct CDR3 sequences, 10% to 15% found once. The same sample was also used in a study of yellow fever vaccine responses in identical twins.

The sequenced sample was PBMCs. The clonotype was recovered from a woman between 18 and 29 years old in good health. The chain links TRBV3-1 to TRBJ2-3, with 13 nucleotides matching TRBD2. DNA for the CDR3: TGTGCCAGCAGCCACACGACTAGCGGGGGGATGTTAGATACGCAGTATTTT. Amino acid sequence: CASSHTTSGGMLDTQYF.